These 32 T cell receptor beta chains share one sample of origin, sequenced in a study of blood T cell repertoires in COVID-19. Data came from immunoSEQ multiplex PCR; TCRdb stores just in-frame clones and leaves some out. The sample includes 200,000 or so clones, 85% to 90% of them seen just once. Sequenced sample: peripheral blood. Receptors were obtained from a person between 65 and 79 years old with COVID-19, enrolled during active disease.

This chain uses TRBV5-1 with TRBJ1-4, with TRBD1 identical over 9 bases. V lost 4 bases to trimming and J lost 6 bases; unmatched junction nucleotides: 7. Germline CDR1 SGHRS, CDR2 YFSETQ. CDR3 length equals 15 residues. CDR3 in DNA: TGCGCCAGCAGCACGACAGGGGGGAGATATGAAAAACTGTTTTTT. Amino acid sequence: CASSTTGGRYEKLFF.

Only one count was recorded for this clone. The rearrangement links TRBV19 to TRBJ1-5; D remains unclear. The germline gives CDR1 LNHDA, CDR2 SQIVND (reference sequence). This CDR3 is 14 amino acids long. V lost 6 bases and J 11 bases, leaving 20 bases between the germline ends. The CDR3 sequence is CASREGISIGAQHF. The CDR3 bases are TGTGCCAGTAGGGAGGGAATTTCGATTGGGGCCCAGCATTTT.

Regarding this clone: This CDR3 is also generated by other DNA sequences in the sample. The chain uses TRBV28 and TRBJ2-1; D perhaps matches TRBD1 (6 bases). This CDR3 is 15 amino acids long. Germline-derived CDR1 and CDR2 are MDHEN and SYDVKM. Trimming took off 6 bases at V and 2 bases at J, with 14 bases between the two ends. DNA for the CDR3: TGTGCCAGCAGCCTTACAGGGTTAACCTACAATGAGCAGTTCTTC. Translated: CASSLTGLTYNEQFF.

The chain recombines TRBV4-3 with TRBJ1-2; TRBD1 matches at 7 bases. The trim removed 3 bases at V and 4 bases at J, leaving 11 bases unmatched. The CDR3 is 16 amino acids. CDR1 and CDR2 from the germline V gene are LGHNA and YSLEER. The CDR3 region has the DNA TGCGCCAGCAGCCAGTCCCCACAGGGGAAGGTCTATGGCTACACCTTC. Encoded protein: CASSQSPQGKVYGYTF.

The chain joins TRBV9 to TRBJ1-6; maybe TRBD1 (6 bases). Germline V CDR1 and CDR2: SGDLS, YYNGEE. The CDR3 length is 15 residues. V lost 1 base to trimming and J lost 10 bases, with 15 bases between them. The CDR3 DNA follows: TGTGCCAGCAGCGTAAGTGGGGGCGGATTCTCACCCCTCCACTTT. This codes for CASSVSGGGFSPLHF.

CDR3 in amino acids: CASGGGPRPSSYEQYF. The DNA of the CDR3 is TGTGCCAGCGGGGGGGGCCCGAGACCCAGCTCCTACGAGCAGTACTTC. V is TRBV2 and J is TRBJ2-7; D might be TRBD2 (7 bases). The CDR3 is made up of 16 amino acids. Germline loops: CDR1 SNHLY, CDR2 FYNNEI. V was cut by 8 bases and J by 0 bases, with 20 bases left in between.

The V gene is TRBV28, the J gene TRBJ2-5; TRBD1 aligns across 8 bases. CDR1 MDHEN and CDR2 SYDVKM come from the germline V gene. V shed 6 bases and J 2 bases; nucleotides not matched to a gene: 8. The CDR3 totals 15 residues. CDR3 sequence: CASSLRQGWQETQYF. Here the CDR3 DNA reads TGTGCCAGCAGCCTCAGACAGGGGTGGCAAGAGACCCAGTACTTC.

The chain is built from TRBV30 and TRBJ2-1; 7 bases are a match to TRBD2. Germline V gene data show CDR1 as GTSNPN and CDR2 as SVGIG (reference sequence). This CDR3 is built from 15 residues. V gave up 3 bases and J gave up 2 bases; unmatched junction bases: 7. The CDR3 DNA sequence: TGTGCCTGGAGGGATCGGACTAGAGCCTACAATGAGCAGTTCTTC. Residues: CAWRDRTRAYNEQFF.

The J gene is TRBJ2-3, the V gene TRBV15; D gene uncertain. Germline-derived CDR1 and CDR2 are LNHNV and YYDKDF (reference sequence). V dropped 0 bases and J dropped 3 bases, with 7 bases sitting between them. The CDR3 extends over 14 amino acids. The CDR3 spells CATSRDKETDTQYF. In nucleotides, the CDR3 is TGTGCCACCAGCAGAGATAAGGAGACAGATACGCAGTATTTT.

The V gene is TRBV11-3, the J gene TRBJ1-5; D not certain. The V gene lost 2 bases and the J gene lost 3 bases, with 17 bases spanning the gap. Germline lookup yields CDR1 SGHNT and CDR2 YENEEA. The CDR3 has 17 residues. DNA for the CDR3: TGTGCCAGCAGCTTACTCTCCCGGGTAAAAAACAATCAGCCCCAGCATTTT. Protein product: CASSLLSRVKNNQPQHF.

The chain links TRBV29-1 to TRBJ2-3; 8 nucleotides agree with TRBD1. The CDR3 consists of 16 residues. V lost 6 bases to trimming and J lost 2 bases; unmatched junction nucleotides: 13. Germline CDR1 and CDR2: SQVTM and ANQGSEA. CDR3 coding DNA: TGCAGCGTCTCGACAGGGGTCGGGACCAACACAGATACGCAGTATTTT. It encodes CSVSTGVGTNTDTQYF.

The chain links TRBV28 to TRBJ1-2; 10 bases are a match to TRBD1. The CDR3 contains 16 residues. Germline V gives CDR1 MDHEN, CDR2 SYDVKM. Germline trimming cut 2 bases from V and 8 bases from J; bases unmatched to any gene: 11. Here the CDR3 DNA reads TGTGCCAGCAGTTTAGCGACAGGGGGCGCCCTGAGGGGCTACACCTTC. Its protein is CASSLATGGALRGYTF.

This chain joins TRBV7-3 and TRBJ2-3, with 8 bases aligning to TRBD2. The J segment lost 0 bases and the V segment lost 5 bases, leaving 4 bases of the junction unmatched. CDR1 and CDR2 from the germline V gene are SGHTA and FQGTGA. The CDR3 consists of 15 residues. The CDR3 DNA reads TGTGCCAGCAGCCTGGGACTAGGTAGCACAGATACGCAGTATTTT. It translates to CASSLGLGSTDTQYF.

CDR3 region: CASSFVGEETQYF. CDR3 nucleotide sequence: TGTGCCAGCAGTTTCGTCGGTGAGGAGACCCAGTACTTC. V and J are TRBV28 and TRBJ2-5; the D is unclear. With 3 bases removed from V and 5 bases from J, the gap between germline ends came to 10 bases. The CDR3 sequence is 13 residues long. The germline gives CDR1 MDHEN, CDR2 SYDVKM.

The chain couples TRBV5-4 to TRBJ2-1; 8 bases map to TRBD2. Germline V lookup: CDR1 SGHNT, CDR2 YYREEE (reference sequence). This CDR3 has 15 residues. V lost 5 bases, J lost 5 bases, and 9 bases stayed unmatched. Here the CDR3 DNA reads TGTGCCAGCAGTAACCAGAGCGGGAGAAACAATGAGCAGTTCTTC. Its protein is CASSNQSGRNNEQFF.

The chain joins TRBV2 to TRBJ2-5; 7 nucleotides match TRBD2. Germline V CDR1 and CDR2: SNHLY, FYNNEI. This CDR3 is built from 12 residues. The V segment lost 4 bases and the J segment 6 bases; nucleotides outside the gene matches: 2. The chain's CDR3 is CASSVREKTQYF. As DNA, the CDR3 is TGTGCCAGCAGTGTGCGGGAGAAGACCCAGTACTTC.

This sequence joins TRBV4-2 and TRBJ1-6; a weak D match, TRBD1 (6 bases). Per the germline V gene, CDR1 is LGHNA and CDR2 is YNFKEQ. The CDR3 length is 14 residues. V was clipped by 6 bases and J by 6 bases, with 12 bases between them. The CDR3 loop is CASSRQEPNSPLHF. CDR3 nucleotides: TGTGCCAGCAGTCGACAGGAGCCTAATTCACCCCTCCACTTT.

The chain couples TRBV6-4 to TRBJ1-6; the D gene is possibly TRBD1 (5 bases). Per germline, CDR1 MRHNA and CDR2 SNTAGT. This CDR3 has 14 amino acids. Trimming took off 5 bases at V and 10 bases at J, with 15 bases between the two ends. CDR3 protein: CASSLATGSSPLHF. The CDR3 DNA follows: TGTGCCAGCAGTCTCGCTACAGGCTCCTCACCCCTCCACTTT.

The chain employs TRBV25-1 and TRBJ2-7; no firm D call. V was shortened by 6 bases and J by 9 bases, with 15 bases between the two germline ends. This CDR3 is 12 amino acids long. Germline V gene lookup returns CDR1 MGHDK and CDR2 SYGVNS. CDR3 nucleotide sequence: TGTGCCAGCAGGGAACGCTACGATGGGCAGTACTTC. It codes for CASRERYDGQYF.

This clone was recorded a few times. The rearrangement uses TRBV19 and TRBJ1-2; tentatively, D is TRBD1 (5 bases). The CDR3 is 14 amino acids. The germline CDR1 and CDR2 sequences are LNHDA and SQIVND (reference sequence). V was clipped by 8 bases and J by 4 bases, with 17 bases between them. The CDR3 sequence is CASGGGDRLYGYTF. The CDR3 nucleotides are TGTGCCAGTGGGGGAGGAGACAGACTCTATGGCTACACCTTC.

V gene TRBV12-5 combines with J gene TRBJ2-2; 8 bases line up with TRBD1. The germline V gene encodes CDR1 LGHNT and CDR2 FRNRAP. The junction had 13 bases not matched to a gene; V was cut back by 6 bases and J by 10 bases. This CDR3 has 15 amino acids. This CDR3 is CASGPGQELTSELFF. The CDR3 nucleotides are TGTGCTAGTGGCCCGGGACAGGAGCTTACGTCGGAGCTGTTTTTT.

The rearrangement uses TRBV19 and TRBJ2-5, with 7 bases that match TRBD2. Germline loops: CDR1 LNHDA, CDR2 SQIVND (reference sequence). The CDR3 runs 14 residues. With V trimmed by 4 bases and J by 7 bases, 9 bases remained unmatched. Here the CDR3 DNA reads TGTGCCAGTAGTACGAGCCCGGGGAGGGTGACCCAGTACTTC. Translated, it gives CASSTSPGRVTQYF. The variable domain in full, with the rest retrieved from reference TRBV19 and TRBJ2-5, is DGGITQSPKYLFRKEGQNVTLSCEQNLNHDAMYWYRQDPGQGLRLIYYSQIVNDFQKGDIAEGYSVSREKKESFPLTVTSAQKNPTAFYLCASSTSPGRVTQYFGPGTRLLVL.

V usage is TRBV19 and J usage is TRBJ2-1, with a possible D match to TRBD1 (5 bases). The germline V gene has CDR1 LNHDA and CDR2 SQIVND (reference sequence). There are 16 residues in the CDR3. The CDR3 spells CAFPSGAAHSHNEQFF. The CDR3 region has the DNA TGTGCTTTCCCATCTGGGGCTGCTCATTCCCACAATGAGCAGTTCTTC.

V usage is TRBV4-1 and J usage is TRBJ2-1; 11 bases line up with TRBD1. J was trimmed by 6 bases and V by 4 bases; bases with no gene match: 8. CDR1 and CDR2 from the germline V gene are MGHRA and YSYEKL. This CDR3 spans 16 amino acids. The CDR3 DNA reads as TGCGCCAGCAGCCCTTTTGGACAGGGGGCAATCAATGAGCAGTTCTTC. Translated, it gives CASSPFGQGAINEQFF.

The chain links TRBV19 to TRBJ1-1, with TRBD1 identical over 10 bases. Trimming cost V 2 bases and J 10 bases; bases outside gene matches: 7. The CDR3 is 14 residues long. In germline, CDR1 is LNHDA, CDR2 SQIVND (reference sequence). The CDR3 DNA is TGTGCCAGTAGTATACTGGGACAGGGGATAGGAGCTTTCTTT. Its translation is CASSILGQGIGAFF.

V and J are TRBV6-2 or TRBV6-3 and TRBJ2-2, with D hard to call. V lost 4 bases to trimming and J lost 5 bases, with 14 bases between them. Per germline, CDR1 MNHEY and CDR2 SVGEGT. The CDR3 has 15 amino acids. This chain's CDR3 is CASSSESRRTGELFF. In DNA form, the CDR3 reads TGTGCCAGCAGTTCCGAATCGCGCCGGACCGGGGAGCTGTTTTTT.

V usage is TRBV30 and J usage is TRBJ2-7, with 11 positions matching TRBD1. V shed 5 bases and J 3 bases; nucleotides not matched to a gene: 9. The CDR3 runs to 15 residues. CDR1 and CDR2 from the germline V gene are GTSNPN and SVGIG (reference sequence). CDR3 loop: CAWGGRDRGIYEQYF. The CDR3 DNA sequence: TGTGCCTGGGGCGGCCGGGACAGGGGGATCTACGAGCAGTACTTC.

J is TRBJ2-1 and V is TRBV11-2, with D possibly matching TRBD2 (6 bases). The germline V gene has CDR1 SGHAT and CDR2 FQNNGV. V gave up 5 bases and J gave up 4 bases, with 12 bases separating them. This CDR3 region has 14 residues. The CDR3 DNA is TGTGCCAGCAGCCTATCCGGGGGTTACAATGAGCAGTTCTTC. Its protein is CASSLSGGYNEQFF. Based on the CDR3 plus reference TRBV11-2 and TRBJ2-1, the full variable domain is EAGVAQSPRYKIIEKRQSVAFWCNPISGHATLYWYQQILGQGPKLLIQFQNNGVVDDSQLPKDRFSAERLKGVDSTLKIQPAKLEDSAVYLCASSLSGGYNEQFFGPGTRLTVL.

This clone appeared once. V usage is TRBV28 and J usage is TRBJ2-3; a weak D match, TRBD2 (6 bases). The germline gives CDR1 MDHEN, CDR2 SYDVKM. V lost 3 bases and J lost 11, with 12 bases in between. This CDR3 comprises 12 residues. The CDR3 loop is CASSFSGRWQYF. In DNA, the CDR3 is TGTGCCAGCAGTTTTAGCGGACGGTGGCAGTATTTT.

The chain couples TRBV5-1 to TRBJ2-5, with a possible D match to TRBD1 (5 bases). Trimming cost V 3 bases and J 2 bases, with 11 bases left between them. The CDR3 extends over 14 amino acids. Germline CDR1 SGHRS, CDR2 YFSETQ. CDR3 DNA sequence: TGCGCCAGCAGCTCTCAGGGATTTCAAGAGACCCAGTACTTC. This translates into CASSSQGFQETQYF.

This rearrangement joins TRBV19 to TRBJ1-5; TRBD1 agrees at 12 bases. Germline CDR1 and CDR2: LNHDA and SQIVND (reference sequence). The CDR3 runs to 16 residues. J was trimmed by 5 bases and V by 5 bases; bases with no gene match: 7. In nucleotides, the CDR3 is TGTGCCAGTAGTGTCGGGACAGGGGGCGGGGATCAGCCCCAGCATTTT. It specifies CASSVGTGGGDQPQHF. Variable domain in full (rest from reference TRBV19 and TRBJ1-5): DGGITQSPKYLFRKEGQNVTLSCEQNLNHDAMYWYRQDPGQGLRLIYYSQIVNDFQKGDIAEGYSVSREKKESFPLTVTSAQKNPTAFYLCASSVGTGGGDQPQHFGDGTRLSIL.

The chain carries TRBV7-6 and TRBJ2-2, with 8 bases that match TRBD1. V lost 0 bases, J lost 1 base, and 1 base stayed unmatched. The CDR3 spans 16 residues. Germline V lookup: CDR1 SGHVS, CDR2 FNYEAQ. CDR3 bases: TGTGCCAGCAGCTTAGCGACAGGGGTGAACACCGGGGAGCTGTTTTTT. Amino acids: CASSLATGVNTGELFF.